Sequencing of this TCR beta chain was carried out in a study of early T cells in non-severe SARS-CoV-2 infection. The CDR3 sequence is 16 residues long. The germline CDR1 and CDR2 sequences are WSHSY and SAAADI. The V gene lost 4 bases and the J gene lost 6 bases, with 19 bases spanning the gap. A single record per CDR3 protein comes from TCRdb applying MiXCR to the 5' RACE reads. The profile shows tens of thousands of distinct CDR3 sequences, roughly 18% of them singletons. The V call is TRBV10-2, the J call TRBJ2-1; tentatively, D is TRBD2 (7 bases). This TCR came from an adult who was a healthcare worker with PCR-confirmed SARS-CoV-2 infection or an uninfected control (not recorded which). Sequencing was performed on whole blood, taken at baseline. This CDR3 is CASSALGRGGGNEQFF. The CDR3 region has the DNA TGCGCCAGCAGTGCCCTGGGCAGGGGCGGGGGCAATGAGCAGTTCTTC.